The clone carrying this TCR beta chain was counted at least ten times. Its specificity is unknown. TCRalpha and TCRbeta libraries used 5'RACE with constant-segment primers and UMIs. In TCRdb, the 5' RACE reads were re-called with MiXCR into one record per CDR3 protein. The top ten hold about 1.1% of the sample, which has 55,000 to 65,000 distinct CDR3 sequences, 9% to 9.5% seen once. Germline V gene lookup returns CDR1 LGHNA and CDR2 YSLEER. Between the trimmed V and J ends, which lost 1 base and 3 bases, there was a span of 8 bases. CDR3 length equals 14 residues. This entry is derived from a study of T-cell memory formation after mild COVID-19. Study-level points and caveats: Whether day 37 second-wave clones are SARS-CoV-2-specific was not confirmed. Some responding clones appeared in pre-infection memory, suggesting cross-reactive memory joined. CD4/CD8 balance characterized clones contracting day 15 to 85, and CD4+ skew characterized later expanders.

The sequence was collected from a young man who had mild COVID-19 (a few samples of this study predate the infection). Cell type and time point are not known. The rearrangement links TRBV4-3 to TRBJ2-3, with D unresolved. The sequencing sample was made of PBMCs or a T cell subset sorted from them (not recorded which). Here the CDR3 reads CASSQGLGTDTQYF. The DNA for the CDR3 is TGCGCCAGCAGCCAAGGCTTGGGTACAGATACGCAGTATTTT.